These T cell receptor beta chains were read from a single sample in a study of cytomegalovirus exposure and HLA in healthy donors. Repertoires were generated with immunoSEQ multiplex PCR, while TCRdb's copy carries only in-frame clones and drops some. The repertoire holds approximately 77,000 clones, around three quarters seen once, with 3.5% to 5.5% in the top ten. Material for sequencing was PBMCs. The receptors stem from a middle-aged man in good health and CMV-seronegative. CDR3s include the opening cysteine and the closing phenylalanine or tryptophan. A D gene is named only where the DNA matches it firmly. A clone size is listed for some rows: how often the clone was seen (once, few, many), or a class if it is expanded.

j_gene,d_gene,v_gene,abundance,CDR3aa,CDR3nt
TRBJ2-1,TRBD2,TRBV7-9,.,CASSSNFRLAGTIF,TGTGCCAGCAGCTCTAACTTTCGACTAGCGGGGACGATCTTC
TRBJ2-5,TRBD1,TRBV6-5,.,CASSYDRDRFQQYF,TGTGCCAGCAGTTACGACCGGGACAGGTTCCAGCAGTACTTC
TRBJ2-3,TRBD2,TRBV7-2,.,CASSTTSGGTDTQYF,TGTGCCAGCAGCACTACTAGCGGGGGCACAGATACGCAGTATTTT
TRBJ2-2,.,TRBV19,.,CASSHATLPPGELFF,TGTGCCAGTAGTCATGCGACATTGCCTCCCGGGGAGCTGTTTTTT
TRBJ1-1,.,TRBV7-2,.,CASSHSQGEAFF,TGTGCCAGCAGCCACTCCCAGGGGGAAGCTTTCTTT
TRBJ2-3,TRBD2,TRBV28,.,CASSFLGLAGGPNTQYF,TGTGCCAGCAGTTTCCTCGGACTAGCGGGAGGGCCAAATACGCAGTATTTT
TRBJ2-5,TRBD2,TRBV29-1,.,CSVEGRAIGTSGIKETQYF,TGCAGCGTTGAGGGTCGGGCGATTGGGACTAGCGGGATTAAAGAGACCCAGTACTTC
TRBJ1-1,TRBD1,TRBV7-2,.,CASSLQTGGNTEAFF,TGTGCCAGCAGCTTGCAGACAGGGGGGAACACTGAAGCTTTCTTT
TRBJ2-1,TRBD2,TRBV4-3,few,CASSQVLAGRNEQFF,TGCGCCAGCAGCCAAGTCCTAGCGGGAAGGAATGAGCAGTTCTTC
TRBJ2-3,TRBD2,TRBV5-4,.,CASSPRTSGSRSTQYF,TGTGCCAGCAGCCCTAGGACTAGCGGGAGCCGCTCCACGCAGTATTTT
TRBJ1-1,.,TRBV14,.,CASSSGQNTEAFF,TGTGCCAGCAGCTCGGGACAGAACACTGAAGCTTTCTTT
TRBJ1-1,.,TRBV10-3,.,CAITGTTVTEAFF,TGTGCCATTACTGGGACAACTGTCACTGAAGCTTTCTTT
TRBJ2-1,TRBD2,TRBV11-2,few,CASSVAGEYNEQFF,TGTGCCAGCAGCGTAGCGGGAGAGTACAATGAGCAGTTCTTC
TRBJ2-5,TRBD2,TRBV5-1,once,CASSSTSGVETQYF,TGCGCCAGCAGCTCGACTAGCGGGGTAGAGACCCAGTACTTC
TRBJ2-7,.,TRBV28,.,CASSLQGYEQYF,TGTGCCAGCAGCTTACAGGGATACGAGCAGTACTTC
TRBJ2-7,.,TRBV13,.,CASSLRTPGGYEQYF,TGTGCCAGCAGTTTACGTACACCCGGAGGCTACGAGCAGTACTTC
TRBJ2-3,TRBD2,TRBV7-8,.,CASSRPRAGAADTQYF,TGTGCCAGCAGCCGCCCAAGGGCGGGAGCGGCAGATACGCAGTATTTT
TRBJ1-1,TRBD1,TRBV19,.,CASRAQGDTEAFF,TGTGCCAGTAGAGCTCAGGGGGACACTGAAGCTTTCTTT
TRBJ1-4,.,TRBV6-5,.,CASKEAYSNEKLFF,TGTGCCAGCAAGGAGGCCTACTCCAATGAAAAACTGTTTTTT
TRBJ2-7,.,TRBV21-1,.,CASCGVASSYEQYF,TGTGCCAGCTGTGGGGTAGCGTCTTCCTACGAGCAGTACTTC
TRBJ1-1,.,TRBV28,.,CASTAGKFAEAFF,TGTGCCAGCACGGCGGGGAAGTTTGCTGAAGCTTTCTTT
TRBJ2-7,.,TRBV29-1,.,CSVTSSSYEQYF,TGCAGCGTCACCTCGAGCTCCTACGAGCAGTACTTC
TRBJ2-1,.,TRBV15,.,CATSRDEDEQFF,TGTGCCACCAGCAGAGATGAGGATGAGCAGTTCTTC
TRBJ1-2,.,TRBV7-8,.,CASSLAHRNYGYTF,TGTGCCAGCAGCTTAGCGCACAGGAACTATGGCTACACCTTC
TRBJ1-5,TRBD1,TRBV4-1,.,CASSHPDRDNQPQHF,TGCGCCAGCAGCCACCCTGACAGGGACAATCAGCCCCAGCATTTT
TRBJ1-2,.,TRBV29-1,.,CSVDIGGTNYGYTF,TGCAGCGTTGATATCGGCGGAACTAACTATGGCTACACCTTC
TRBJ2-7,.,TRBV6-5,.,CASSRGGYYEQYF,TGTGCCAGCAGTAGGGGGGGGTACTACGAGCAGTACTTC
TRBJ2-1,.,TRBV10-3,.,CAISEVRKTYNEQFF,TGTGCCATCAGTGAAGTGAGGAAAACCTACAATGAGCAGTTCTTC
TRBJ2-2,TRBD2,TRBV4-2,.,CATTQGTSGRVKAGELFF,TGTGCCACCACCCAAGGGACTAGCGGGAGAGTAAAGGCCGGGGAGCTGTTTTTT
TRBJ2-1,.,TRBV19,.,CASSSGDLVTSLQFF,TGTGCCAGTAGTAGCGGGGACCTCGTTACTAGTTTGCAGTTCTTC
TRBJ2-5,TRBD2,TRBV6-6,.,CASSTGTSGRQETQYF,TGTGCCAGCAGCACCGGGACTAGCGGGAGACAAGAGACCCAGTACTTC
TRBJ1-2,.,TRBV14,few,CASSQGLTDGYTF,TGTGCCAGCAGCCAAGGGTTGACAGATGGCTACACCTTC
TRBJ1-5,.,TRBV12-2,.,CASRLPAGVGQPQHF,TGTGCAAGTCGCCTTCCTGCGGGAGTAGGACAGCCCCAGCATTTT
TRBJ2-1,TRBD1,TRBV19,.,CASRPLPGQVHREQFF,TGTGCCAGTAGACCCCTCCCGGGACAGGTGCATCGTGAGCAGTTCTTC
TRBJ1-1,.,TRBV7-8,.,CASSLALARNEAFF,TGTGCCAGCAGCTTAGCCCTGGCCAGGAATGAAGCTTTCTTT
TRBJ2-1,TRBD2,TRBV27,once,CASSLLAGGKTSYNEQFF,TGTGCCAGCAGTTTATTAGCGGGAGGGAAAACCTCCTACAATGAGCAGTTCTTC
TRBJ2-3,TRBD2,TRBV5-6,.,CASRRKGLAGADTQYF,TGTGCCAGCAGACGCAAGGGACTAGCGGGAGCAGATACGCAGTATTTT
TRBJ1-2,.,TRBV28,once,CASSSAGSYGYTF,TGTGCCAGCAGTTCAGCAGGGTCCTATGGCTACACCTTC
TRBJ2-7,.,TRBV28,.,CASSSNGRDYEQYF,TGTGCCAGCAGTTCTAACGGCAGGGACTACGAGCAGTACTTC
TRBJ2-1,TRBD2,TRBV5-6,.,CASSLEGLAIYNEQFF,TGTGCCAGCAGCTTGGAGGGACTAGCGATCTACAATGAGCAGTTCTTC
TRBJ2-1,.,TRBV27,few,CASSPKSISSPRGEQFF,TGTGCCAGCAGTCCGAAGTCCATTAGCAGCCCAAGGGGTGAGCAGTTCTTC
TRBJ2-7,.,TRBV6-5,.,CASSFPPNEQYF,TGTGCCAGCAGCTTTCCCCCTAACGAGCAGTACTTC
TRBJ2-3,.,TRBV15,.,CATSFAVTNTDTQYF,TGTGCCACCAGTTTCGCGGTAACAAACACAGATACGCAGTATTTT
TRBJ1-2,TRBD1,TRBV28,.,CAIHRGPDGYTF,TGTGCCATTCACAGGGGGCCGGATGGCTACACCTTC
TRBJ1-2,.,TRBV6-5,.,CASTSRVDGYTF,TGTGCCAGCACTTCCCGGGTGGATGGCTACACCTTC